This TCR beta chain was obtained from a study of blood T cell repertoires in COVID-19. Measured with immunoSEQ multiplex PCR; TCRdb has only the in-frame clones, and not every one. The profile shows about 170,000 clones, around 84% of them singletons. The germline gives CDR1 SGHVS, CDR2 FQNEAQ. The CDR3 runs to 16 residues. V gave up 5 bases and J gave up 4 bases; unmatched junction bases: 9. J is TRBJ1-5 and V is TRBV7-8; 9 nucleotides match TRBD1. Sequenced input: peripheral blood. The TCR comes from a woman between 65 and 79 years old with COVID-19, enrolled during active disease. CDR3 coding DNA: TGTGCCAGCAGCGAACGTCCGGGACAGGGTAATCAGCCCCAGCATTTT. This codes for CASSERPGQGNQPQHF.